Below are 13 T cell receptor beta chains sequenced from a single sample in a study of immune characterization of retroperitoneal liposarcoma. One entry per CDR3 protein, called by TCRdb with MiXCR from the PCR reads. Of about 9,500 distinct CDR3 sequences in the sample, about a quarter are singletons; the top ten hold around 8%. Sequenced sample: tumor tissue. All receptors come from a male donor with retroperitoneal liposarcoma.

The chain joins TRBV6-6 to TRBJ1-1; no reliable D call. CDR3 size: 15 residues. V lost 5 bases and J lost 0, with 13 bases in between. Germline V gene lookup returns CDR1 MNHNY and CDR2 SVGAGI (reference sequence). CDR3 in amino acids: CASSRTANMNTEAFF. DNA of the CDR3: TGTGCCAGCAGTCGAACGGCGAATATGAACACTGAAGCTTTCTTT.

This clonotype was counted a few times. The chain has TRBV7-3 and TRBJ2-1, with 9 bases that match TRBD2. The J call may be mistaken, given a closer DNA end match to TRBJ2-7. The CDR3 loop spans 16 amino acids. From germline, CDR1 is SGHTA and CDR2 FQGTGA. CDR3 coding DNA: TGTGCCAGCAGCGTCCTCAGCGGGGGGCACTACAATGAGCAGTACTTC. Its protein is CASSVLSGGHYNEQYF.

This clonotype is classed as medium-sized. V gene TRBV11-3 combines with J gene TRBJ2-2; 8 bases match TRBD1. Germline V CDR1 and CDR2: SGHNT, YENEEA. V lost 5 bases and J lost 4; bases outside the gene matches: 9. CDR3 length equals 16 residues. The CDR3 loop is CASSGRDRKGTGELFF. The CDR3 nucleotides read TGTGCCAGCAGCGGCCGGGACAGGAAGGGCACCGGGGAGCTGTTTTTT.

The chain combines TRBV24-1 with TRBJ2-1, with unresolved D. The CDR3 spans 14 residues. Trimming removed 1 base at V and 8 bases at J, with 11 bases between. In germline, CDR1 is KGHDR, CDR2 SFDVKD. CDR3 region: CATSDFARKDEQFF. For the CDR3, the DNA is TGTGCCACCAGTGATTTTGCCAGGAAGGATGAGCAGTTCTTC.

This clonotype was found a few times. This chain connects TRBV6-1 to TRBJ2-3; 7 positions match TRBD1. Near its end, the DNA agrees better with TRBJ2-7, so the J call may be wrong. CDR3 length: 13 residues. Germline CDR1 is MNHNS and CDR2 is SASEGT. In DNA, the CDR3 is TGTGCCAGCAGTCAACGGACAGGCAGCGAGCAGTACTTC. Residues: CASSQRTGSEQYF.

The V gene is TRBV6-1, the J gene TRBJ2-6; D ambiguous. Trimming took off 3 bases at V and 2 bases at J, with 5 bases between the two ends. The CDR3 length is 14 residues. The germline V gene has CDR1 MNHNS and CDR2 SASEGT. CDR3 bases: TGTGCCAGCAGTGACCTCCCTGGGGCCAACGTCCTGACTTTC. This encodes CASSDLPGANVLTF.

By share, this clonotype ranks as medium-sized. The chain couples TRBV7-3 to TRBJ2-5; D might be TRBD1 (5 bases). V lost 5 bases to trimming and J lost 12 bases, with 19 bases between them. The V gene's germline CDR1 is SGHTA and CDR2 FQGTGA. The length of the CDR3 is 13 residues. The CDR3 here is CASSLRTDTREYF. The CDR3, as DNA: TGTGCCAGCAGCCTACGGACGGATACCAGGGAGTACTTC.

This clonotype was picked up many times. CDR3 sequence (DNA): TGTGCCAGCAGTGAAAACAGAGCCTACGAGCAGTTCTTC. It yields the protein CASSENRAYEQFF. The rearrangement uses TRBV6-1 and TRBJ2-1; D is uncertain. With 2 bases removed from V and 10 bases from J, the gap between germline ends came to 12 bases. CDR3 length: 13 amino acids. CDR1 and CDR2 (germline): MNHNS, SASEGT.

This clonotype has only one observation. A read error may produce the germline difference seen at one junction end. CDR3 amino acids: CASSPRDRGAKNIQYF. CDR3 nucleotide sequence: TGTGCCAGCAGCCCCAGGGACAGGGGGGCCAAAAACATTCAGTACTTC. This rearrangement joins TRBV4-1 to TRBJ2-4; 11 bases agree with TRBD1. Germline CDR1 reads MGHRA; CDR2 reads YSYEKL. The CDR3 has 16 amino acids.

This chain joins TRBV6-1 and TRBJ2-1; D call uncertain. Gene TRBJ2-7 matches the end of the DNA better, so the J call may be wrong. The CDR3 extends over 14 amino acids. Germline lookup yields CDR1 MNHNS and CDR2 SASEGT. For the CDR3, the DNA is TGTGCCAGCAGTCCTCGCCGAAACTACAATGAGCAGTACTTC. Amino acids: CASSPRRNYNEQYF.

V usage is TRBV7-6 and J usage is TRBJ1-2, with 7 bases fitting TRBD1. The germline V gene has CDR1 SGHVS and CDR2 FNYEAQ. The ends lost 1 base at V and 1 base at J; junction bases unmatched: 3. This CDR3 is built from 15 residues. The CDR3 reads CASSLVSGGNYGYTF. The CDR3 DNA is TGTGCCAGCAGCTTAGTATCAGGGGGTAACTATGGCTACACCTTC.

There are a few counts of this clonotype. This rearrangement joins TRBV27 to TRBJ2-5; 8 nucleotides match TRBD1. With the DNA end fitting TRBJ2-7 better, the J assignment may be wrong. The CDR3 contains 17 residues. Germline V gene lookup returns CDR1 MNHEY and CDR2 SMNVEV (reference sequence). CDR3 region: CASSFQFGQGIAYEQYF. CDR3 coding DNA: TGTGCCAGCAGTTTCCAATTTGGACAGGGTATAGCCTACGAGCAGTACTTC.

J is TRBJ2-3 and V is TRBV6-5; 9 bases align to TRBD1. Germline CDR1 reads MNHEY; CDR2 reads SVGAGI. CDR3 size: 13 residues. The trim removed 6 bases at V and 6 bases at J, leaving 4 bases unmatched. The CDR3 nucleotides are TGTGCCAGCAGGGGGACAGGGATGGATACGCAGTATTTT. The encoded protein is CASRGTGMDTQYF.